Listed below are T cell receptor beta chains from one sample, sequenced in a study of cytomegalovirus exposure and HLA in healthy donors. Profiled with immunoSEQ multiplex PCR; TCRdb holds only in-frame clones, not every one. Of some 110,000 clones listed, roughly 70% are singletons. Input material: PBMCs. Every receptor here comes from a male donor in good health and CMV-seropositive. CDR3s include the opening cysteine and the closing phenylalanine or tryptophan. A D gene is named only where the DNA matches it firmly. A row's size may be missing; if present it is once, few, many or a size class.

j_call | v_call | d_call | clone_size | cdr3_nt | cdr3_aa
TRBJ2-2 | TRBV5-1 | TRBD2 | . | TGCGCCAGCAGGACTAGCGGGGGGCCCACCCGGGAGCTGTTTTTT | CASRTSGGPTRELFF
TRBJ2-2 | TRBV7-3 | . | . | TGTGCCAGCAGCTTATTACAGTCCACCGGGGAGCTGTTTTTT | CASSLLQSTGELFF
TRBJ2-1 | TRBV27 | . | few | TGTGCCAGCAGTTTTACAGGGAATGAGCAGTTCTTC | CASSFTGNEQFF
TRBJ2-1 | TRBV6-5 | TRBD2 | few | TGTGCCAGCAGTCCCGGGGGGGAAACCTACAATGAGCAGTTCTTC | CASSPGGETYNEQFF
TRBJ2-5 | TRBV11-3 | TRBD2 | . | TGTGCCAGCAGCTTAGGGTTGGGAGCGGGAGGACCCGGGGAGACCCAGTACTTC | CASSLGLGAGGPGETQYF
TRBJ2-4 | TRBV9 | . | . | TGTGCCAGCAGCACCCGACCGGGTGCCAAAAACATTCAGTACTTC | CASSTRPGAKNIQYF
TRBJ1-5 | TRBV12-5 | TRBD1 | once | TGTGCTAGTGGGCCGGACAGGGGCCATCATTTT | CASGPDRGHHF
TRBJ1-4 | TRBV30 | TRBD1 | once | TGTGCCTGCAGCGGACAGGAAGCAACTAATGAAAAACTGTTTTTT | CACSGQEATNEKLFF
TRBJ2-7 | TRBV6-1 | . | . | TGTGCCAGCAGTGATCAGGGCCCCTACGAGCAGTACTTC | CASSDQGPYEQYF
TRBJ2-5 | TRBV6-6 | . | . | TGTGCCAGCAGCGATCGGACAGTGTGGGAGACCCAGTACTTC | CASSDRTVWETQYF
TRBJ1-3 | TRBV4-3 | TRBD1 | . | TGCGCCAGCAGCCAAGATCCGGACAGGTCCTTCTCTGGAAACACCATATATTTT | CASSQDPDRSFSGNTIYF
TRBJ1-1 | TRBV9 | . | . | TGTGCCAGCAGCGTAGGCTTTGGTAGTACTTGGACTGAAGCTTTCTTT | CASSVGFGSTWTEAFF
TRBJ2-7 | TRBV7-9 | . | . | TGTGCCAGCGCCAGCCAGAGCGGCCACTACGAGCAGTACTTC | CASASQSGHYEQYF
TRBJ1-2 | TRBV25-1 | . | . | TGTGCCAGCAGTGAAATGAGACAGGATGGCTACACCTTC | CASSEMRQDGYTF
TRBJ2-7 | TRBV27 | . | . | TGTGCCAGCAGTTTGGGGGCAGGGGCCTACGAGCAGTACTTC | CASSLGAGAYEQYF
TRBJ2-7 | TRBV23-1 | . | . | TGCGCCAGCAGTCAATCGTGGCGGGACAGACTCAACTACGAGCAGTACTTC | CASSQSWRDRLNYEQYF
TRBJ1-1 | TRBV7-9 | . | . | TGTGCCAGCAGCTTAGAAGGGGCCGCCTCTGAAGCTTTCTTT | CASSLEGAASEAFF
TRBJ1-5 | TRBV30 | . | . | TGTGCCTCCTCGGAGGGAGGCCTTAGCAATCAGCCCCAGCATTTT | CASSEGGLSNQPQHF
TRBJ2-1 | TRBV19 | . | . | TGTGCCAGTAGTATCCGACAGGTCAGAGGGGATGAGCAGTTCTTC | CASSIRQVRGDEQFF
TRBJ1-5 | TRBV7-9 | . | . | TGTGCCAGCACCCTCGGGGGGAATCAGCCCCAGCATTTT | CASTLGGNQPQHF
TRBJ1-2 | TRBV7-2 | TRBD1 | few | TGTGCCAGCAGCGCCCGGGACAGCCTAACTTCCTATGGCTACACCTTC | CASSARDSLTSYGYTF
TRBJ1-1 | TRBV28 | TRBD1 | once | TGTGCCAGCAGTTTGGGTCAGGGGGCGCAGACTGAAGCTTTCTTT | CASSLGQGAQTEAFF
TRBJ2-2 | TRBV27 | TRBD1 | few | TGTGCCAGCAGTTTGCAGGGGGTCACCGGGGAGCTGTTTTTT | CASSLQGVTGELFF
TRBJ2-7 | TRBV7-9 | TRBD1 | . | TGTGCCAGCAGCTTAGCTGGGACAGGGCTCGACGAGCAGTACTTC | CASSLAGTGLDEQYF
TRBJ2-7 | TRBV27 | TRBD2 | . | TGTGCCAGCAGACCGGGACTAGCGGGACTCTACGAGCAGTACTTC | CASRPGLAGLYEQYF
TRBJ2-1 | TRBV6-1 | TRBD2 | . | TGTGCCAGCAGTAGAAGCGGGGGGTTCGACAATGAGCAGTTCTTC | CASSRSGGFDNEQFF
TRBJ2-1 | TRBV10-1 | . | . | TGCGCCAGCAGTGAGTCTAATACCAGACCGGGACTCAAAAACAATGAGCAGTTCTTC | CASSESNTRPGLKNNEQFF
TRBJ2-4 | TRBV5-3 | . | . | TGTGCCCGACACCCCCGGGAAAGAGACAAAAACATTCAGTACTTC | CARHPRERDKNIQYF
TRBJ1-1 | TRBV4-3 | . | . | TGCGCCAGCAGCTCCTTTAGTGGGGAGATGAACACTGAAGCTTTCTTT | CASSSFSGEMNTEAFF
TRBJ2-5 | TRBV28 | . | . | TGTGCCAGCAGTTTATTCGGGACTTCTGAGACCCAGTACTTC | CASSLFGTSETQYF
TRBJ2-3 | TRBV5-4 | TRBD2 | . | TGTGCCAGCAGCTTGGCCCGGCTAGCGGGGGGGGATACGCAGTATTTT | CASSLARLAGGDTQYF
TRBJ1-5 | TRBV6-6 | TRBD1 | once | TGTGCCAGCAGTGTGGACAGGACAAATCAGCCCCAGCATTTT | CASSVDRTNQPQHF
TRBJ1-1 | TRBV28 | . | . | TGTGCCAGCAGTTTATACCAGGGGTCTTCGAACACTGAAGCTTTCTTT | CASSLYQGSSNTEAFF
TRBJ2-5 | TRBV20-1 | . | . | TGCAGTGGACTAGGGTTAGAGACCCAGTACTTC | CSGLGLETQYF
TRBJ2-3 | TRBV30 | . | . | TGTGCCTGGAGTGTAAAGGGGGATACGCAGTATTTT | CAWSVKGDTQYF
TRBJ2-1 | TRBV29-1 | TRBD2 | . | TGCAGCGTGGAGGGCGGGAGAGACAATGAGCAGTTCTTC | CSVEGGRDNEQFF
TRBJ2-3 | TRBV7-2 | . | . | TGTGCCAGCAGCTTAGGGGGGGGCTACGCAGATACGCAGTATTTT | CASSLGGGYADTQYF
TRBJ1-5 | TRBV5-6 | . | once | TGTGCCAGCAGCTTACAGGGAAGCGTTCAGCCCCAGCATTTT | CASSLQGSVQPQHF
TRBJ2-1 | TRBV2 | . | . | TGTGCCAGCAGTGAAACGGGACAACATTACAATGAGCAGTTCTTC | CASSETGQHYNEQFF
TRBJ2-3 | TRBV18 | . | few | TGTGCCAGTCAATATGGGGAGCGGTCGAGCACAGATACGCAGTATTTT | CASQYGERSSTDTQYF
TRBJ2-6 | TRBV7-9 | TRBD1 | . | TGTGCCAGCAGCGCGACAGGGAGCTCTGGGGCCAACGTCCTGACTTTC | CASSATGSSGANVLTF
TRBJ2-1 | TRBV7-2 | . | . | TGTGCCAGCAGCATAGGACAGCGCAATGAGCAGTTCTTC | CASSIGQRNEQFF
TRBJ2-5 | TRBV25-1 | . | . | TGTGCCAGCAGTGACGCAGGGGCAATGGGAGAGACCCAGTACTTC | CASSDAGAMGETQYF
TRBJ1-5 | TRBV4-3 | . | . | TGCGCCAGCAGCCTAATACAGGGTGGGCAGCCCCAGCATTTT | CASSLIQGGQPQHF
TRBJ2-7 | TRBV6-5 | . | . | TGTGCCAGCAGCCGCTCAGGGCGCACCTACGAGCAGTACTTC | CASSRSGRTYEQYF
TRBJ2-7 | TRBV5-1 | TRBD2 | . | TGCGCCAGCAGCGCGCAAGGACTAGGATTTTACTTC | CASSAQGLGFYF
TRBJ2-1 | TRBV5-6 | . | . | TGTGCCAGCAGCTTGGTCCCGAATGAGCAGTTCTTC | CASSLVPNEQFF
TRBJ2-1 | TRBV7-2 | TRBD2 | few | TGTGCCAGCAGCGCCGGACTAGCGGGATACAATGAGCAGTTCTTC | CASSAGLAGYNEQFF